The 12 T cell receptor beta chains presented below share a single source sample, sequenced in a study of spatial heterogeneity in lung cancer. TCRdb re-analysed the 5' RACE reads in MiXCR, keeping a single row per CDR3 protein. The sample lists 50,000 to 55,000 distinct CDR3 sequences, roughly 7% occurring once. Time point meaning: sample taken at primary tumor resection. Whole RNA from tumor, nontumor lung or frozen PBMC was sequenced unsorted. The sequencing here drew on PBMCs, taken at surgery. These receptors all stem from a female donor with early-stage non-small cell lung cancer.

V and J are TRBV20-1 and TRBJ2-1; maybe TRBD2 (7 bases). The CDR3 has 15 amino acids. CDR1 and CDR2 (germline): DFQATT, SNEGSKA (reference sequence). The V end was cut by 3 bases, the J end by 5 bases, with 17 bases between. The CDR3 DNA follows: TGCAGTGCTAGTAATCGGGGGGCCGCGGACAATGAGCAGTTCTTC. It yields the protein CSASNRGAADNEQFF.

This clonotype was picked up many times. The chain joins TRBV9 to TRBJ1-1; no firm D call. V lost 0 bases to trimming and J lost 5 bases, with 11 bases between them. The CDR3 runs 14 residues. CDR1 is SGDLS and CDR2 is YYNGEE in the germline V gene. The CDR3 loop reads CASSVVGVGTEAFF. CDR3 bases: TGTGCCAGCAGCGTAGTCGGGGTCGGGACTGAAGCTTTCTTT.

This clonotype was recorded many times. V gene TRBV28 combines with J gene TRBJ2-4; D is possibly TRBD2 (5 bases). V lost 3 bases and J lost 3, with 12 bases in between. The CDR3 runs to 15 residues. CDR1 and CDR2 from the germline V gene are MDHEN and SYDVKM. The CDR3 coding sequence is TGTGCCAGCAGTTTTAGGGCCGAGGGCAAAAACATTCAGTACTTC. Encoded protein: CASSFRAEGKNIQYF.

The J gene is TRBJ1-5, the V gene TRBV7-2; D not resolved. The CDR3 spans 13 residues. Germline V gives CDR1 SGHTA, CDR2 FQGNSA. The V end was cut by 10 bases, the J end by 1 base, with 11 bases between. The CDR3 protein is CANHTDSNQPQHF. CDR3 nucleotides: TGTGCCAACCACACCGACAGCAATCAGCCCCAGCATTTT.

About this clonotype itself: At one of its ends the junction is not consistent with the germline gene, which may arise from a read error. V is TRBV5-5 and J is TRBJ2-2; no clear D. The CDR3 contains 15 residues. Germline values: CDR1 SGHKS, CDR2 YYEKEE (reference sequence). CDR3: CVSSLVQTNTGELFF. In DNA form, the CDR3 reads TGTGTCAGCAGCTTGGTCCAGACGAACACCGGGGAGCTGTTTTTT.

This clonotype was observed at least ten times. This chain joins TRBV20-1 and TRBJ2-7; 7 bases are shared with TRBD1. Germline V gene data show CDR1 as DFQATT and CDR2 as SNEGSKA (reference sequence). V shed 5 bases, J shed 4 bases, and the junction held 11 bases outside the gene matches. The CDR3 contains 14 residues. The CDR3 sequence is CSAVPGQMGYEQYF. In DNA, the CDR3 is TGCAGTGCTGTACCGGGACAGATGGGTTACGAGCAGTACTTC.

Many counts were recorded for this clonotype. CDR3 protein: CASTSRESSYNEQFF. As DNA, the CDR3 is TGTGCCAGCACAAGCAGGGAGAGCTCCTACAATGAGCAGTTCTTC. This chain uses TRBV19 with TRBJ2-1; D is tentatively TRBD1 or TRBD2 (5 bases each). From germline, CDR1 is LNHDA and CDR2 SQIVND (reference sequence). This CDR3 region has 15 residues. V was shortened by 9 bases and J by 0 bases, with 15 bases between the two germline ends.

This clonotype was counted at least ten times. The V and J genes are TRBV20-1 and TRBJ2-3; TRBD2 matches at 10 bases. Germline CDR1 and CDR2: DFQATT and SNEGSKA (reference sequence). V shed 5 bases and J 5 bases; nucleotides not matched to a gene: 4. CDR3 length: 13 amino acids. The CDR3 region is CSAFTSGEDTQYF. The CDR3 DNA sequence: TGCAGTGCTTTTACTAGCGGGGAAGATACGCAGTATTTT.

This clonotype has ten or more counts. The gene calls are TRBV5-6 and TRBJ1-2, with 10 bases matching TRBD1. Germline CDR1 and CDR2: SGHDT and YYEEEE. This CDR3 has 16 residues. The V gene end was trimmed by 1 base and the J gene end by 4 bases; junction bases not matched to a gene: 7. In DNA form, the CDR3 reads TGTGCCAGCAGCTTGTTGCCGGGACAGGGGACCTATGGCTACACCTTC. This encodes CASSLLPGQGTYGYTF.

The rearrangement joins TRBV4-1 to TRBJ2-5, with TRBD2 identical over 7 bases. The CDR3 covers 16 residues. J gave up 3 bases and V 1 base, and 8 bases lay outside the gene matches. CDR1 and CDR2 (germline): MGHRA, YSYEKL. The CDR3 spells CASSQGRGRAEETQYF. The CDR3 DNA reads TGCGCCAGCAGCCAAGGGCGGGGGAGAGCTGAAGAGACCCAGTACTTC.

This clonotype was counted at least ten times. The chain joins TRBV28 to TRBJ1-2; TRBD1 is a possible D gene (5 bases). Trimming removed 6 bases at V and 4 bases at J, with 9 bases between. Germline assignment: CDR1 MDHEN and CDR2 SYDVKM. There are 12 residues in the CDR3. This chain's CDR3 is CASRGQGYGYTF. The DNA of the CDR3 is TGTGCCAGCAGGGGGCAAGGCTATGGCTACACCTTC.

This chain connects TRBV28 to TRBJ2-2; 9 bases fit TRBD1. With V trimmed by 8 bases and J by 1 base, 17 bases remained unmatched. This CDR3 contains 19 residues. Per the germline V gene, CDR1 is MDHEN and CDR2 is SYDVKM. In nucleotides, the CDR3 is TGTGCCAGCCGGGGGATAGGTAGGGGACAGGGCCAGAACACCGGGGAGCTGTTTTTT. It translates to CASRGIGRGQGQNTGELFF.